This TCR beta chain is drawn from a study of CD8 T cells in ankylosing spondylitis (dated by TCRdb to 2016 to 2017). As for the study more broadly: To find TCR variants linked to disease, the study profiled T cell receptor beta repertoires in ankylosing spondylitis patients and healthy donors. The full study cohort was made up of 25 ankylosing spondylitis patients and 108 healthy donors. Peripheral blood samples were taken, and synovial fluid was additionally collected from ankylosing spondylitis patients. Study-level results and caveats: In peripheral blood, the disease-linked clones were found at relatively low frequencies and had a CD8+ phenotype. Some of the motif variants had been reported before in the synovial fluid and blood of reactive arthritis patients, a finding that suggests common disease-initiation mechanisms. The disease-linked clones were reported as significantly enriched in matched synovial fluid samples from ankylosing spondylitis patients. A TCR beta motif of 8 or 9 highly homologous amino acid variants appeared characteristic of blood from ankylosing spondylitis patients.

The CDR3 sequence holds 15 residues, the cysteine and phenylalanine included. The sequence is cut down to CDR3 DNA, 45 bases in frame from base 1. V is shortened by 2 bases, J by 0 bases, and the region joining them spans 10 bases. The germline V gene (reference sequence) provides CDR1 MNHEY and CDR2 SMNVEV. Sequencing was carried out with an Illumina HiSeq 2500. TCR beta libraries were prepared by quantitative 5'-RACE with molecular barcodes. The authors' analysis ran thus. Disease-linked TCR variants were identified with a new computational method built on a probabilistic model of VDJ rearrangement. TCRdb cleaned the public reads at Q25 with fastp, built clones with MiXCR and kept in-frame beta chains. Each CDR3 protein appears once, grouped with its most common genes and DNA. TCRdb assigned the V and J calls; the authors' analysis was not used. The sample has around 890,000 distinct CDR3 sequences on record, 12% of them singletons. The ten largest clones add up to approximately 0.46% of the sample.

This clonotype was seen ten or more times. Its antigen is currently not known. No base quality values were provided; no much bigger clone lies one nucleotide off. Rearrangement joined TRBV27 to TRBJ2-5; a weak D assignment points to TRBD1 (5 bases agree). Sequenced sample: blood, either unsorted or a sorted T cell fraction (not recorded which). The receptor was derived from a male donor with ankylosing spondylitis. The CDR3 loop reads CASSLGQGYQETQYF. In nucleotide form, the sequence is TGTGCCAGCAGTTTAGGGCAGGGCTACCAAGAGACCCAGTACTTC.